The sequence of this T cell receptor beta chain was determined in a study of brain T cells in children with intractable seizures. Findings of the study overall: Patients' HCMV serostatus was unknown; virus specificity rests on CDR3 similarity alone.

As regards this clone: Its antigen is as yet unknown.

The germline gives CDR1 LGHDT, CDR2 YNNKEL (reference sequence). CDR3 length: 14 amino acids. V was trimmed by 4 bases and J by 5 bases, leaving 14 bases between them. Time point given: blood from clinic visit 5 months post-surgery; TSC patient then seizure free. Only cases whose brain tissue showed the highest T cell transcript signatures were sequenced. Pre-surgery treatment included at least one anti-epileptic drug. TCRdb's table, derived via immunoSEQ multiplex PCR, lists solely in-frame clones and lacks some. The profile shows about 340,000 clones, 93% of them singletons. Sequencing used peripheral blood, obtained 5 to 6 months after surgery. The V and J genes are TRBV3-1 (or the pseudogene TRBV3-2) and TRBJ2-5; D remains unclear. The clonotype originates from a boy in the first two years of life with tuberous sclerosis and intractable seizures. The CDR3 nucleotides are TGTGCCAGCAGCCTAGAGAGTGTCCGGGAGACCCAGTACTTC. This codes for CASSLESVRETQYF.